These 5 T cell receptor beta chains share one sample of origin, sequenced in a study of control samples from healthy donors and cancer patients. Profiled with immunoSEQ multiplex PCR; TCRdb holds only in-frame clones, not every one. This sample has approximately 82,000 clones, with around 94% found just once. Sequenced input: blood. All receptors derive from a woman between 18 and 30 years old in good health.

Worth noting for this clone: The junction does not match germline at one end; this may be a read error. The rearrangement links TRBV7-2 to TRBJ2-1; TRBD1 is a possible D gene (5 bases). This CDR3 has 12 residues. Germline V CDR1 and CDR2: SGHTA, FQGNSA. The CDR3 is CASTLTGDEQFF. The CDR3 bases are TGTGCCAGCACCTTAACAGGCGATGAGCAGTTCTTC.

The J gene is TRBJ2-2, the V gene TRBV28; D is possibly TRBD2 (6 bases). V lost 6 bases to trimming and J lost 4 bases, with 15 bases between them. This CDR3 contains 15 residues. Per germline, CDR1 MDHEN and CDR2 SYDVKM. The CDR3 bases are TGTGCCAGCAGGATAGGAATCGGGAGCACCGGGGAGCTGTTTTTT. This sequence encodes CASRIGIGSTGELFF.

The gene calls are TRBV15 and TRBJ2-7; D remains unclear. The length of the CDR3 is 13 residues. V lost 4 bases and J 0 bases, leaving 7 bases between the germline ends. Germline CDR1 LNHNV, CDR2 YYDKDF (reference sequence). In DNA form, the CDR3 reads TGTGCCACCAGCATTCAGATCTCCTACGAGCAGTACTTC. Amino acids: CATSIQISYEQYF. The full variable domain, completed using reference TRBV15 and TRBJ2-7, is DAMVIQNPRYQVTQFGKPVTLSCSQTLNHNVMYWYQQKSSQAPKLLFHYYDKDFNNEADTPDNFQSRRPNTSFCFLDIRSPGLGDTAMYLCATSIQISYEQYFGPGTRLTVT.

The J gene is TRBJ1-2, the V gene TRBV7-9; perhaps TRBD1 as D (5 bases). This CDR3 is built from 14 residues. Trimming took off 1 base at V and 0 bases at J, with 6 bases between the two ends. Germline loops: CDR1 SEHNR, CDR2 FQNEAQ (reference sequence). CDR3 nucleotide sequence: TGTGCCAGCAGCTTAGGGGGGTCTAACTATGGCTACACCTTC. Residues: CASSLGGSNYGYTF.

The chain combines TRBV11-2 with TRBJ1-2; 7 bases line up with TRBD1. The CDR3 is 19 residues long. Germline loops: CDR1 SGHAT, CDR2 FQNNGV. J gave up 8 bases and V 1 base, and 22 bases lay outside the gene matches. CDR3 DNA: TGTGCCAGCAGCTTAGTCCCAGGTGTGTTTGGACAGGTCATCGGAGGCTACACCTTC. This translates into CASSLVPGVFGQVIGGYTF.